This T cell receptor beta chain was sequenced for a study of CD8 T cells in Susac syndrome. Sequencing targeted TCR beta in blood CD8+ and CD4+ T cells. While serving as controls, healthy donors were matched for age and sex. Negative isolation was applied to CD8+ and CD4+ T cells, and FACS enrichment was applied to TEMRA cells. CDR1 and CDR2 from the germline V gene are SQVTM and ANQGSEA. V lost 6 bases to trimming and J lost 4 bases, with 11 bases between them. There are 12 residues in the CDR3. RNA amounts of about 0.5 to 1 ug underwent reverse transcription with random hexamers. Coverage of TCR beta CDR3 amplification by immunoSEQ multiplex PCR extended to 54 Vbeta and 13 Jbeta. Using its own MiXCR run on the immunoSEQ multiplex PCR reads, TCRdb lists one record per CDR3 protein. The top ten hold approximately 0.1% of the sample, which has some 190,000 distinct CDR3 sequences, 85% to 95% seen once.

Material for sequencing was CD4+ T cells from PBMCs. The V and J genes are TRBV29-1 and TRBJ2-3; D remains unclear. The TCR sequence derives from a human donor in good health. The CDR3, as DNA: TGCAGCGTCGCTTACCTATCAGATACGCAGTATTTT. This gives the protein CSVAYLSDTQYF.